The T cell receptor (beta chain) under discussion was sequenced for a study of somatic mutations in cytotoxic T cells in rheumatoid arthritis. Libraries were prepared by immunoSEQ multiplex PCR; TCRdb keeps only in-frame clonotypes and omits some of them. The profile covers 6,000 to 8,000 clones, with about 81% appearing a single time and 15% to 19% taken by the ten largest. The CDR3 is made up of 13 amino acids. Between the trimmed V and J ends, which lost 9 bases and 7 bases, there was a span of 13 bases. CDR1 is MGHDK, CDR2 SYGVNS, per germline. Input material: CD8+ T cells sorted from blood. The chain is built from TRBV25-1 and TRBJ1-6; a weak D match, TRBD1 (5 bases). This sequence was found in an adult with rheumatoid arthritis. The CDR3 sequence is CASSGTMNSPLHF. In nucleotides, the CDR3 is TGTGCCAGTTCCGGGACCATGAATTCACCCCTCCACTTT.